Sequencing of this TCR beta chain was carried out in a study of T cell responses to AZD1222 COVID-19 vaccine. Study-level findings and limits: Targets within unmutated variant regions were reportedly found for nearly half of spike-specific TCRs. Only six AZD1222 recipients tested seropositive at baseline. Donor demographics were predominantly white British with a female majority; clonal diversity may be underestimated.

This clone was seen more than once but under ten times. Its cognate antigen is unknown. Other DNA sequences from this sample encode an identical CDR3 as well. Data came from immunoSEQ multiplex PCR; TCRdb stores just in-frame clones and leaves some out. Among about 93,000 clones listed, around 89% were seen once. It was second doses at about 4 or about 12 weeks that were pooled. CDR1 and CDR2 from the germline V gene are LGHDT and YNNKEL (reference sequence). The germline V and J ends were trimmed by 3 bases and 1 base, with 6 bases remaining between them. This CDR3 has 13 residues. This specimen consisted of peripheral blood, obtained 28 days after the second AZD1222 dose. This sequence joins TRBV3-1 (or the pseudogene TRBV3-2) and TRBJ1-1; D is uncertain. The origin of this receptor is an adult who received the AZD1222 COVID-19 vaccine. CDR3 DNA: TGTGCCAGCAGCCAGGGTAGGAACACTGAAGCTTTCTTT. The encoded protein is CASSQGRNTEAFF.